This entry is about one T cell receptor (beta chain). No antigen is known for it. TCRdb passed the RACE reads through MiXCR, listing each CDR3 protein once. Among tens of thousands of distinct CDR3 sequences listed, about 10% were seen once. The data stem from a study of human T cells and chemical hapten exposure. The wider study: Patients, predominantly female, presented with alopecia areata, totalis or universalis.

Time point specified: pre-sensitization, week 0. The treatment denotes: therapeutic diphenylcyclopropenone sensitization with weekly scalp DPC. Ahead of each patch test application, blood was drawn. Findings of the study overall: Expanded TCR sets contained significantly more large CDR3 similarity clusters than controls. Having alopecia, the donors may differ immunologically from healthy people.

The starting material was whole blood, obtained in connection with sensitization to the hapten diphenylcyclopropenone (DPC). This sequence was found in a man aged 30 to 45 with alopecia areata. Some clones in this sample may be carry-over from other donors' samples.

Here the CDR3 DNA reads TGCGCCAGCAGCTTAGAACTAGCGGGGGGCGGAAATACGCAGTATTTT. Its protein is CASSLELAGGGNTQYF. V usage is TRBV5-1 and J usage is TRBJ2-3, with 12 bases matching TRBD2. Germline CDR1 is SGHRS and CDR2 is YFSETQ. V trimming: 2 bases; J trimming: 7 bases; junction bases outside the gene matches: 8. This CDR3 comprises 16 residues.